This TCR beta chain was sequenced during a study of CD8 T cells in ankylosing spondylitis (dated by TCRdb to 2017 to 2019). In terms of the full investigation: The study set out to find disease-linked TCR variants by profiling T cell receptor beta repertoires in ankylosing spondylitis patients and healthy donors. In total, the full study cohort was made up of about 110 healthy donors and 25 to 30 ankylosing spondylitis patients. Peripheral blood was sampled, and synovial fluid was also collected from ankylosing spondylitis patients.

Sequencing took place on an Illumina HiSeq 2500. Quantitative 5'-RACE with molecular barcodes was the method used to prepare the TCR beta libraries. The paper's processing steps were these. Disease-linked TCR variants were identified with a new computational method built on a probabilistic model of VDJ rearrangement. The public reads were reprocessed in TCRdb via fastp at Q25 and MiXCR, keeping in-frame beta chains. One record per CDR3 amino acid sequence lists the most common genes and DNA. The V and J calls reflect TCRdb's pipeline rather than the authors' work. Recorded for this sample are just under 550,000 distinct CDR3 sequences; approximately 11% of them occurred a single time. Approximately 7% of the sample is in the top ten clones. The germline V gene (reference sequence) supplies CDR1 GTSNPN and CDR2 SVGIG. The CDR3 runs 13 amino acids, cysteine and phenylalanine included. The CDR3 DNA has 39 bases and is translated from base 1. At the junction V is shortened by 3 bases and J by 8 bases, with 13 bases in between.

For this clonotype: It lacks a known antigen. No base-level quality is on record; no much larger clone is a single base apart.

What the research found in general, with its limitations: Some of the motif variants had been reported before in the synovial fluid and blood of reactive arthritis patients, a finding that suggests common disease-initiation mechanisms. The disease-linked clones had a CD8+ phenotype and were found at relatively low frequencies in peripheral blood. A TCR beta motif of several highly homologous amino acid variants appeared characteristic of blood from ankylosing spondylitis patients. According to the report, matched synovial fluid samples from ankylosing spondylitis patients were significantly enriched for the disease-linked clones.

This clonotype originated in a male donor with ankylosing spondylitis. The sequence joins TRBV30 to TRBJ1-4; the D gene is not confidently resolved. Sequenced input: blood, either unsorted or a sorted T cell fraction (not recorded which). Read as DNA, the sequence is TGTGCCTGGAGCAAGGTAGTAGACGAAAAACTGTTTTTT. Translation gives CAWSKVVDEKLFF.